These 24 T cell receptor beta chains share one sample of origin, sequenced in a study of T cell repertoires in cytomegalovirus infection. From the reads, TCRdb called clonotypes with MiXCR, one entry per CDR3 protein. The sample records about 330,000 distinct CDR3 sequences, 9.5% being singletons. The specimen sequenced was PBMCs. The receptors here all came from a human donor in good health (CMV status not recorded). Some clones in this sample may be carry-over from other donors' samples.

Ten or more counts support this clonotype. The chain recombines TRBV11-2 with TRBJ2-7; 15 bases match TRBD2. There are 16 residues in the CDR3. V shed 10 bases and J 3 bases; nucleotides not matched to a gene: 10. Germline V gene sequence: CDR1 SGHAT, CDR2 FQNNGV. The CDR3 DNA is TGTGCCACCAACCCGGGACTAGCGGGGGGTAGCTACGAGCAGTACTTC. It specifies CATNPGLAGGSYEQYF.

This clonotype has at least ten counts. The chain has TRBV6-1 and TRBJ2-1; D assignment may be TRBD1 or TRBD2 (6 bases each). Germline values: CDR1 MNHNS, CDR2 SASEGT. Trimming stripped 5 bases from V and 13 bases from J, with 12 bases between. The CDR3 has 11 amino acids. The CDR3 spells CASSQGGLQFF. CDR3 nucleotide sequence: TGTGCCAGCAGTCAAGGGGGGCTACAGTTCTTC.

The chain has TRBV6-5 and TRBJ2-3; 8 bases are a match to TRBD1. V lost 6 bases and J lost 2; bases outside the gene matches: 1. Looked up from germline, CDR1 is MNHEY and CDR2 is SVGAGI. The CDR3 consists of 13 residues. The CDR3: CASRTGVTDTQYF. CDR3 coding DNA: TGTGCCAGCAGGACAGGGGTCACAGATACGCAGTATTTT.

This clonotype was counted only a few times. The rearrangement joins TRBV6-2 or TRBV6-3 to TRBJ2-5; 12 nucleotides match TRBD2. Germline V gene lookup returns CDR1 MNHEY and CDR2 SVGEGT. The CDR3 has 15 residues. With 5 bases clipped from V and 7 bases from J, the junction kept 8 bases outside the gene matches. The CDR3 protein is CASSPPTSGRTTQYF. The DNA for the CDR3 is TGTGCCAGCAGTCCCCCTACTAGCGGGAGGACGACCCAGTACTTC.

The rearrangement uses TRBV27 and TRBJ2-7, with D hard to call. V dropped 0 bases and J dropped 2 bases, with 11 bases sitting between them. Germline V gene lookup returns CDR1 MNHEY and CDR2 SMNVEV (reference sequence). This CDR3 comprises 15 residues. The CDR3: CASSLSSGFTYEQYF. CDR3 nucleotides: TGTGCCAGCAGTTTATCGTCAGGCTTTACCTACGAGCAGTACTTC.

This clonotype occurred many times. J is TRBJ2-7 and V is TRBV12-3 or TRBV12-4; TRBD2 matches at 11 bases. This CDR3 comprises 14 residues. J lost 4 bases, V lost 6 bases, and 5 bases had no gene match. DNA of the CDR3: TGTGCCAGCAGGCGGGGACTAGCGGCTTACGAGCAGTACTTC. It translates to CASRRGLAAYEQYF.

This clonotype was seen only a few times. The chain uses TRBV19 and TRBJ1-5; D is perhaps TRBD1 (6 bases). The CDR3 consists of 18 residues. Trimming took off 3 bases at V and 6 bases at J, with 24 bases between the two ends. Germline lookup yields CDR1 LNHDA and CDR2 SQIVND (reference sequence). CDR3 in DNA: TGTGCCAGTAGTATCGGGACAAGAAGTTTCCCGTCGGCTCAGCCCCAGCATTTT. Protein product: CASSIGTRSFPSAQPQHF.

This clonotype was seen at least ten times. J is TRBJ2-4 and V is TRBV7-2, with unresolved D. V shed 1 base and J shed 0 bases, with 13 bases lying between them. Germline values: CDR1 SGHTA, CDR2 FQGNSA. This CDR3 has 17 residues. CDR3: CASSLGSRTLAKNIQYF. DNA of the CDR3: TGTGCCAGCAGCTTAGGGTCCAGGACCTTAGCCAAAAACATTCAGTACTTC.

In this sample, this clonotype turned up many times. The chain carries TRBV7-2 and TRBJ2-7; 11 bases match TRBD2. Losses at the gene ends were 3 bases for V and 2 bases for J; bases not matched to a gene: 3. The CDR3 is made up of 15 amino acids. Germline V gene sequence: CDR1 SGHTA, CDR2 FQGNSA. CDR3 loop: CASSLETSGTYEQYF. CDR3 DNA: TGTGCCAGCAGCTTGGAGACTAGCGGGACCTACGAGCAGTACTTC.

This clonotype was counted many times. The V and J genes are TRBV28 and TRBJ1-2; no definite D call. This CDR3 comprises 15 residues. Germline V gene data show CDR1 as MDHEN and CDR2 as SYDVKM. The V and J ends lost 5 bases and 4 bases respectively, with 17 bases between them. The CDR3 region has the DNA TGTGCCAGCAGTGAATTTACGGGAGGGATCTATGGCTACACCTTC. Translating it yields CASSEFTGGIYGYTF.

Only a few counts were recorded for this clonotype. At one of its ends the junction is not consistent with the germline gene, which may arise from a read error. The rearrangement uses TRBV4-1 and TRBJ1-1; weak D call: TRBD1 (6 bases). The CDR3 is 15 residues long. The germline V gene encodes CDR1 MGHRA and CDR2 YSYEKL. As DNA, the CDR3 is TGCGCCAGCAGCCAACCGGACCCCCGGGACACCGAAGCTTTCTTT. This encodes CASSQPDPRDTEAFF.

Only a few counts were recorded for this clonotype. As DNA, the CDR3 is TGCAGCGTTGAAGAAATAGTCGCGAACACCGGGGAGCTGTTTTTT. It yields the protein CSVEEIVANTGELFF. The chain combines TRBV29-1 with TRBJ2-2; D gene unclear. The CDR3 runs 15 residues. V was clipped by 0 bases and J by 0 bases, with 8 bases between them. CDR1 and CDR2 from the germline V gene are SQVTM and ANQGSEA.

The genes are TRBV7-9 and TRBJ2-3, with 9 nucleotides matching TRBD2. V shed 2 bases, J shed 6 bases, and the junction held 18 bases outside the gene matches. The CDR3 sequence is 19 residues long. Germline values: CDR1 SEHNR, CDR2 FQNEAQ (reference sequence). The CDR3 region has the DNA TGTGCCAGCAGCTTAAGGGGGGCGGGACTAGCCGCCTCCAAGGATACGCAGTATTTT. Translation gives CASSLRGAGLAASKDTQYF.

This clonotype has more than one count but fewer than ten. The rearrangement uses TRBV7-2 and TRBJ2-3; D is tentatively TRBD1 or TRBD2 (5 bases each). This CDR3 contains 16 residues. From germline, CDR1 is SGHTA and CDR2 FQGNSA. V was trimmed by 5 bases and J by 2 bases, leaving 17 bases between them. The CDR3 here is CASSLGTSPLTDTQYF. In DNA form, the CDR3 reads TGTGCCAGCAGCCTCGGGACGTCGCCCCTCACAGATACGCAGTATTTT.

This chain links TRBV10-3 with TRBJ2-3, with D uncertain. Germline V gene sequence: CDR1 ENHRY, CDR2 SYGVKD. The ends were cut back, 2 bases at V and 5 bases at J, with 5 bases in the middle. CDR3 length: 12 amino acids. CDR3 nucleotide sequence: TGTGCCATCAGTGAGGCTGGAGATACGCAGTATTTT. This encodes CAISEAGDTQYF.

In the case of this clonotype: No conserved phenylalanine or tryptophan is present at the end of the CDR3, so a read error is the likely explanation. The genes are TRBV5-5 and TRBJ1-3; no clear D gene. Trimming stripped 3 bases from V and 0 bases from J, with 10 bases between. The CDR3 has 15 amino acids. In germline, CDR1 is SGHKS, CDR2 YYEKEE (reference sequence). CDR3 bases: TGTGCCAGCAGCTCAGGACGGAGCTCTGGAAACACCATATATTCT. Encoded protein: CASSSGRSSGNTIYS.

This chain connects TRBV19 to TRBJ2-1; TRBD2 is a possible D gene (6 bases). Deletions cut 6 bases from V and 2 bases from J, with 14 bases between. Per the germline V gene, CDR1 is LNHDA and CDR2 is SQIVND (reference sequence). The CDR3 covers 15 residues. CDR3 loop: CASRSRDSTYNEQFF. CDR3 DNA: TGTGCCAGTAGAAGCCGGGACTCCACCTACAATGAGCAGTTCTTC.

This clonotype was counted at least ten times. The chain combines TRBV7-8 with TRBJ2-2, with 7 nucleotides matching TRBD2. Trimming at V came to 1 base and at J to 7 bases, leaving 3 bases not matched to a gene. CDR3 length equals 14 residues. The V gene's germline CDR1 is SGHVS and CDR2 FQNEAQ. The CDR3: CASSLGLADGELFF. DNA for the CDR3: TGTGCCAGCAGCTTAGGTCTAGCGGACGGGGAGCTGTTTTTT.

This clonotype was seen only a few times. One junction end disagrees with the germline gene, perhaps due to a read error. The V gene is TRBV7-2, the J gene TRBJ1-1; D gene ambiguous. Germline V gene sequence: CDR1 SGHTA, CDR2 FQGNSA. This CDR3 region has 17 residues. The CDR3 protein is CVSSSSFHGVLNTEAFF. CDR3 DNA: TGTGTCAGCAGTTCTAGTTTCCACGGGGTTTTGAACACTGAAGCTTTCTTT. Based on the CDR3 plus reference TRBV7-2 and TRBJ1-1, the full variable domain is GAGVSQSPSNKVTEKGKDVELRCDPISGHTALYWYRQSLGQGLEFLIYFQGNSAPDKSGLPSDRFSAERTGGSVSTLTIQRTQQEDSAVYLCVSSSSFHGVLNTEAFFGQGTRLTVV.

This clonotype was found a few times. V gene TRBV7-2 combines with J gene TRBJ2-4; 7 nucleotides agree with TRBD1. With V trimmed by 0 bases and J by 5 bases, 7 bases remained unmatched. Germline CDR1 and CDR2: SGHTA and FQGNSA. This CDR3 is 16 amino acids long. CDR3: CASSLASATGQNIQYF. CDR3 DNA sequence: TGTGCCAGCAGCTTAGCTAGTGCGACAGGGCAAAACATTCAGTACTTC.

This clonotype has only a few counts. This chain links TRBV20-1 with TRBJ2-5; 8 bases are shared with TRBD1. Trimming removed 6 bases from V and 6 bases from J; junction bases left unmatched: 9. CDR3 length: 13 residues. Germline V lookup: CDR1 DFQATT, CDR2 SNEGSKA (reference sequence). The CDR3: CSAVGQGEKTQYF. As DNA, the CDR3 is TGCAGTGCAGTAGGACAGGGCGAGAAGACCCAGTACTTC.

In this sample, this clonotype turned up many times. This sequence joins TRBV7-9 and TRBJ1-1; D is unclear. Germline CDR1 reads SEHNR; CDR2 reads FQNEAQ (reference sequence). V lost 1 base, J lost 8 bases, and 8 bases lay in between. The length of the CDR3 is 12 residues. CDR3 sequence reads: CASSLDSGEAFF. The CDR3 nucleotides are TGTGCCAGCAGCTTAGATTCCGGGGAAGCTTTCTTT. The full variable domain, in which reference TRBV7-9 and TRBJ1-1 provide the parts outside the CDR3, is DTGVSQNPRHKITKRGQNVTFRCDPISEHNRLYWYRQTLGQGPEFLTYFQNEAQLEKSRLLSDRFSAERPKGSFSTLEIQRTEQGDSAMYLCASSLDSGEAFFGQGTRLTVV.

The table lists this clonotype with a few counts. The chain joins TRBV7-2 to TRBJ2-3; no clear D. Trimming left V 8 bases short and J 2 bases short, with 11 bases between. Germline CDR1 reads SGHTA; CDR2 reads FQGNSA. The CDR3 is 13 amino acids. CDR3 in DNA: TGTGCCAGCTTGAGCAGATTCACAGATACGCAGTATTTT. As protein: CASLSRFTDTQYF. Full variable domain (remainder filled in from reference TRBV7-2 and TRBJ2-3): GAGVSQSPSNKVTEKGKDVELRCDPISGHTALYWYRQSLGQGLEFLIYFQGNSAPDKSGLPSDRFSAERTGGSVSTLTIQRTQQEDSAVYLCASLSRFTDTQYFGPGTRLTVL.

This clonotype was detected ten times or more. CDR3 amino acids: CASSSGQTYEQYF. DNA of the CDR3: TGTGCCAGCAGCTCGGGACAGACCTACGAGCAGTACTTC. The chain links TRBV7-2 to TRBJ2-7, with 7 nucleotides matching TRBD1. Per germline, CDR1 SGHTA and CDR2 FQGNSA. V was pared by 4 bases and J by 2 bases, with 2 bases of the junction left unmatched. There are 13 residues in the CDR3.